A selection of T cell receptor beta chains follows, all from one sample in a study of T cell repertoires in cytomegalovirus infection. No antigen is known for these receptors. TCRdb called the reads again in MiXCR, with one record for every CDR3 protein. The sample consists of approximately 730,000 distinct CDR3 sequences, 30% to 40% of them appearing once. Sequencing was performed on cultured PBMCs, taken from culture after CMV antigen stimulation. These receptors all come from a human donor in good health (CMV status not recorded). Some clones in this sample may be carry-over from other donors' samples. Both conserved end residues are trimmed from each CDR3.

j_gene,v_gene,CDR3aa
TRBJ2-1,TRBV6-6,ASTDGGGGGEQF
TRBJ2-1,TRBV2,ARGRSPGTSGYNEQF
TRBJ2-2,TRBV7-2,ASSSISATGELF
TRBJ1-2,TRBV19,ASTGTGPGLSTGYT
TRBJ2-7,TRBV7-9,ASSGRPSGGTYEQY
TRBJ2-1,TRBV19,ASSTFSNEQF
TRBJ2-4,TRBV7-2,ASSTIRDGEIQY
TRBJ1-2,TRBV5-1,ASSLGAGTGGAYT
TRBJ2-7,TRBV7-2,ASSLHRGTPYEQY
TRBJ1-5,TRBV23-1,ASRWLNQPQH
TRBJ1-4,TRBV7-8,ASSLGTEKLF
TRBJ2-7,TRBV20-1,SAGDRGPSYEQY
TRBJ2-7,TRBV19,ASGDMWGSYEQY
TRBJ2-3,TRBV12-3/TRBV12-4,ASSLRDPRSDTQY
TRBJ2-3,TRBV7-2,ASSLSGGLADTQY
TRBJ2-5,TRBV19,ASSSLRAARETQY
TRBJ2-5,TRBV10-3,AISDLAGAETQY
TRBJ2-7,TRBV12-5,ASGWDTTYEQY
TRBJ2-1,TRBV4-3,ASSQDGREGGFEQF
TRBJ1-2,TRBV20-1,SARRIGTGNYGYT
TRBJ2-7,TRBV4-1,ASSQEWREPYEQY
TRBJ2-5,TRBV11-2,ASSYRSSGETQY
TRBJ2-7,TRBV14,ASSQDQIRDLSAYEQY
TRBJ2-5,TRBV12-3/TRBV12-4,ASSLGNGETQY
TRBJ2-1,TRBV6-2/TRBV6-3,ASSSRTESSYNEQF
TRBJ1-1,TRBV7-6,ASSLAPGDEAF
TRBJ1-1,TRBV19,ASSIWGGKNTEAF
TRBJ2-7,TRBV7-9,ASSLPQSVAPGFWEQY
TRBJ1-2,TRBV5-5,ASSWQEGDYGYT
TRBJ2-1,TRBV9,ASSDSGGIYNEQF
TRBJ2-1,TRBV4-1,ASSVRGREQF
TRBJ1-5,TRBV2,ASSEGARNQPQH
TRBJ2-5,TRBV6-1,ASSYGSEGVTQY
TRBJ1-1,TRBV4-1,ASSQDLTEAF
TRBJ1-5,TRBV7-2,ASSLYRDSNQPQH
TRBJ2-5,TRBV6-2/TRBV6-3,ASTRALAGGIQETQY
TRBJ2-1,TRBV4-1,ASSQATLGIGDNEQF
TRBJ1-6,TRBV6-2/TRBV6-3,ASSSMELSPLH
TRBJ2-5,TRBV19,ASSTRGTQY
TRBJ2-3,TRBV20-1,SARDRTLGTDTQY
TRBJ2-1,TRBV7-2,ASSWGTHGGEQF
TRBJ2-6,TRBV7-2,ASSLVVTSGIFSGANVLT
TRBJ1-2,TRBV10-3,AISEEGGRGYT
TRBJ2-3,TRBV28,ASSFVDTQY
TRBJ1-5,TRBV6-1,ASSPWEGGQPQH
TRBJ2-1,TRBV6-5,ASSYPGVPYNEQF
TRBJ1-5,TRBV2,ASSEGGASNQPQH
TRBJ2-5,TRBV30,AWAEAPETQY
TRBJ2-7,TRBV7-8,ASSYTGYEQY
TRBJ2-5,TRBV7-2,ASSSYVGETQY
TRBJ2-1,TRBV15,ATSNQKASGSKDEQF
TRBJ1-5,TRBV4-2,ASSRTDWDSRGNQPQH
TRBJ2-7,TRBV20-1,SLQGGGPFYEQY